This T cell receptor (beta chain) comes out of a study of blood T cell repertoires in COVID-19. Background on the study: COVID-19 samples, acute and convalescent, were from the United States, Italy and Spain.

Study processing details: It was from reference gene primer amplification that nucleated cell counts were estimated. Some clones are missing from TCRdb's copy, which holds only in-frame ones; the method was immunoSEQ multiplex PCR. That table furnishes V, J and clone size, whereas the DNA furnished D and trimming. Of 130,000 or so clones listed, roughly 80% are singletons. Trimming cost V 3 bases and J 8 bases, with 14 bases left between them. CDR3 length: 15 residues. CDR1 is KGHSH and CDR2 is LQKENI in the germline V gene. The J gene is TRBJ1-6, the V gene TRBV18; D not certain. Sample: PBMCs or T cells enriched from blood (not recorded which). The TCR sequence derives from a man aged 50-60 years who had recovered from COVID-19. The CDR3 nucleotides read TGTGCCAGCTCACCTAATGAGGGTCGGGATTCACCCCTCCACTTT. It specifies CASSPNEGRDSPLHF.